A selection of T cell receptor beta chains follows, all from one sample in a study of neurological immune-mediated disorders. TCRdb recomputed calls from the 5' RACE reads with MiXCR, one row per CDR3 protein. Of under 35,000 distinct CDR3 sequences in the sample, approximately 20% were seen once. The material sequenced was CD4+ T cells from blood. All receptors derive from a man aged 50 or older with HTLV-1-associated myelopathy (HAM/TSP). The CDR3 runs from the conserved cysteine through the conserved F or W. The order of the fields is J gene, D gene, V gene, clone size, CDR3 DNA, CDR3 protein. D genes are given only for firm matches. Some rows mark clone size as missing; the rest say once, few, many or name a class of expanded clone.

j_call: TRBJ2-7
d_call: -
v_call: TRBV20-1
clone_size: -
cdr3_nt: TGCAGTGCTAGAGATCGCTCCTACGAGCAGTACTTC
cdr3_aa: CSARDRSYEQYF

j_call: TRBJ1-1
d_call: -
v_call: TRBV29-1
clone_size: many
cdr3_nt: TGCAGCGTTGAAGGAAGCCCGAACACTGAAGCTTTCTTT
cdr3_aa: CSVEGSPNTEAFF

j_call: TRBJ2-7
d_call: TRBD2
v_call: TRBV28
clone_size: many
cdr3_nt: TGTGCCAGCACCCCGGGGGGGGGGGCGTACGAGCAGTACTTC
cdr3_aa: CASTPGGGAYEQYF

j_call: TRBJ1-1
d_call: -
v_call: TRBV5-1
clone_size: many
cdr3_nt: TGCGCCAGCAGCACCACAGCGGGGAACACTGAAGCTTTCTTT
cdr3_aa: CASSTTAGNTEAFF

j_call: TRBJ2-1
d_call: TRBD1
v_call: TRBV12-3/TRBV12-4
clone_size: -
cdr3_nt: TGTGCCAGCAGAACACAGGGGTCCTACAATGAGCAGTTCTTC
cdr3_aa: CASRTQGSYNEQFF

j_call: TRBJ2-3
d_call: TRBD2
v_call: TRBV11-2
clone_size: -
cdr3_nt: TGTGCCAGCAGCTTAGCTCTAGCGGGGGGAGTTGCAGATACGCAGTATTTT
cdr3_aa: CASSLALAGGVADTQYF

j_call: TRBJ1-2
d_call: -
v_call: TRBV3-1
clone_size: many
cdr3_nt: TGTGCCAGCAGCCAAGAGGGAGGGGGACATAACTATGGCTACACCTTC
cdr3_aa: CASSQEGGGHNYGYTF

j_call: TRBJ2-7
d_call: -
v_call: TRBV10-3
clone_size: many
cdr3_nt: TGTGCCATCAGTAAGAGCTCCTACGAGCAGTACTTC
cdr3_aa: CAISKSSYEQYF

j_call: TRBJ1-2
d_call: -
v_call: TRBV12-3/TRBV12-4
clone_size: many
cdr3_nt: TGTGCCAGCAGTTTCGGCGGGGCTGAGGGGGGCTACACCTTC
cdr3_aa: CASSFGGAEGGYTF

j_call: TRBJ2-1
d_call: -
v_call: TRBV14
clone_size: many
cdr3_nt: TGTGCCAGCAGCCCAAGCTTACGCAATGAGCAGTTCTTC
cdr3_aa: CASSPSLRNEQFF

j_call: TRBJ2-6
d_call: TRBD1
v_call: TRBV5-6
clone_size: many
cdr3_nt: TGTGCCAGCAGCGGGAGGCGGACAGGGGGATCTGGGGCCAACGTCCTGACTTTC
cdr3_aa: CASSGRRTGGSGANVLTF

j_call: TRBJ2-1
d_call: -
v_call: TRBV5-1
clone_size: many
cdr3_nt: TGCGCCAGCAGCTTGAGAGCCCTAGGGGATGAGCAGTTCTTC
cdr3_aa: CASSLRALGDEQFF

j_call: TRBJ2-7
d_call: -
v_call: TRBV5-1
clone_size: many
cdr3_nt: TGCGCCAGCAGCTTGGGGTCCAGCGTGACGGAGGAGCAGTACTTC
cdr3_aa: CASSLGSSVTEEQYF

j_call: TRBJ2-5
d_call: TRBD1
v_call: TRBV29-1
clone_size: few
cdr3_nt: TGCAGCGTTGAAGTCTTGACAGGGATGGGCGAGACCCAGTACTTC
cdr3_aa: CSVEVLTGMGETQYF

j_call: TRBJ1-6
d_call: TRBD1
v_call: TRBV5-1
clone_size: -
cdr3_nt: TGCGCCAGCAGCTTGGTTCCCCAGGGGGCTCTGGAATCACCCCTCCACTTT
cdr3_aa: CASSLVPQGALESPLHF

j_call: TRBJ1-5
d_call: -
v_call: TRBV11-2
clone_size: many
cdr3_nt: TGTGCCAGCAGCCCGGGAGCCCAGGGCAATCAGCCCCAGCATTTT
cdr3_aa: CASSPGAQGNQPQHF

j_call: TRBJ2-1
d_call: -
v_call: TRBV3-1
clone_size: -
cdr3_nt: TGTGCCAGCAGCCAAGCGGACGGATACAATGAGCAGTTCTTC
cdr3_aa: CASSQADGYNEQFF

j_call: TRBJ2-1
d_call: -
v_call: TRBV5-5
clone_size: many
cdr3_nt: TGTGCCAGCAGCTTGGTAGGGGCGGATGAGCAGTTCTTC
cdr3_aa: CASSLVGADEQFF

j_call: TRBJ2-1
d_call: -
v_call: TRBV5-1
clone_size: many
cdr3_nt: TGCGCCAGCAGCTTGGGGCAGGAAAACAATGAGCAGTTCTTC
cdr3_aa: CASSLGQENNEQFF

j_call: TRBJ2-7
d_call: TRBD2
v_call: TRBV7-9
clone_size: many
cdr3_nt: TGTGCCAGCAGCCCCGGACTAGCGGGAGCTTACGAGCAGTACTTC
cdr3_aa: CASSPGLAGAYEQYF

j_call: TRBJ2-4
d_call: -
v_call: TRBV9
clone_size: many
cdr3_nt: TGTGCCAGCAGCGTAGCTGGGGACCTTAAAAACATTCAGTACTTC
cdr3_aa: CASSVAGDLKNIQYF

j_call: TRBJ1-1
d_call: -
v_call: TRBV2
clone_size: many
cdr3_nt: TGTGCCAGCAGGTTTGGACAGTTACACACTGAAGCTTTCTTT
cdr3_aa: CASRFGQLHTEAFF